This is a list of T cell receptor beta chains from one sample in a study of Graves' ophthalmopathy and Graves' hyperthyroidism. TCRdb re-analysed the multiplex PCR reads in MiXCR, keeping a single row per CDR3 protein. The data hold hundreds of thousands of distinct CDR3 sequences, with 22% observed a single time. The sample consisted of peripheral blood. The receptors come from a woman younger than 35 with stable Graves' hyperthyroidism. Some clones in this sample may be carry-over from other donors' samples. Each CDR3 is given with its conserved first and last residue. A D gene is named only where the DNA matches it firmly. The listing skips clone size in some rows; elsewhere it reads once, few, many or a size class.

abundance,v_gene,j_gene,d_gene,CDR3nt,CDR3aa
many,TRBV27,TRBJ2-5,.,TGTGCCAGCAGTTTTCTGGCGGGGTGGGAGACCCAGTACTTC,CASSFLAGWETQYF
many,TRBV30,TRBJ2-7,.,TGTGCCTGGAGTGTACCTACTCAGCAGTACTTC,CAWSVPTQQYF
.,TRBV2,TRBJ2-7,.,TGTGCCAGCAGTGAGATGGTTCCAGGGTTCTACGAGCAGTACTTC,CASSEMVPGFYEQYF
once,TRBV28,TRBJ1-5,TRBD1,TGTGCCAGCAGTAACAGGGGAGGGGGCAATCAGCCCCAGCATTTT,CASSNRGGGNQPQHF
.,TRBV20-1,TRBJ2-2,.,TGCAGTGCTAGAGGGGGGCCACCCGGGCCGAACACCGGGGAGCTGTTTTTT,CSARGGPPGPNTGELFF
many,TRBV9,TRBJ1-5,.,TGTGCCAGCAGCGTAGGGGACGGTCCGAATCAGCCCCAGCATTTT,CASSVGDGPNQPQHF
.,TRBV28,TRBJ2-7,.,TGTGCCAGCAGAAAACCTAGCGTCCCTCTGGAGCAGTACTTC,CASRKPSVPLEQYF
many,TRBV7-2,TRBJ2-5,TRBD2,TGTGCCAGCACCTACAGTAAGCGGGAGGGCCAAGAGACCCAGTACTTC,CASTYSKREGQETQYF
many,TRBV6-1,TRBJ1-3,.,TGTGCCAGCGGCCCGCCAGGGGATGGAAACACCATATATTTT,CASGPPGDGNTIYF
.,TRBV28,TRBJ1-2,TRBD1,TGTGCCAGCAGTCCCGACAGGGACTTAAGTGGCTACACCTTC,CASSPDRDLSGYTF
.,TRBV4-1,TRBJ2-7,TRBD2,TGCGCCAGCAGCCAAGTTCTAGCGGGAATCGAGCAGTACTTC,CASSQVLAGIEQYF
many,TRBV7-2,TRBJ2-2,.,TGTGCCAGCAGCTTAGTTGGGGAGACTAAGCTGTTTTTT,CASSLVGETKLFF
.,TRBV20-1,TRBJ2-5,.,TGCAGTGCTAGAGGCCAGGCGACTTTGTGGGAGACCCAGTACTTC,CSARGQATLWETQYF
many,TRBV6-1,TRBJ2-7,.,TGTGCCAGCAGTGCCCGACAGGCCTACGAGCAGTACTTC,CASSARQAYEQYF
many,TRBV12-3/TRBV12-4,TRBJ2-7,.,TGTGCCAGCACCCAAGGGGGGGCGTTCTCCTACGAGCAGTACTTC,CASTQGGAFSYEQYF
many,TRBV15,TRBJ1-5,.,TGTGCCACCAGCAGAGAACCCGGGGGGCCAAATAGCAATCAGCCCCAGCATTTT,CATSREPGGPNSNQPQHF
.,TRBV20-1,TRBJ1-1,.,TGCAGTGCTGATAACTCACAGGGTATGAACACTGAAGCTTTCTTT,CSADNSQGMNTEAFF
many,TRBV6-1,TRBJ1-2,TRBD1,TGTGCCAGCAGCGAGTATCGACAGGGTAACTATGGCTACACCTTC,CASSEYRQGNYGYTF
few,TRBV5-5,TRBJ1-2,TRBD1,TGTGCCAGCAGCTTGGCCGGGACAGCCGTTAACTATGGCTACACCTTC,CASSLAGTAVNYGYTF
many,TRBV5-1,TRBJ2-5,.,TGCGCCAGCAGCTTGGCCATACCTTTTCAAGAGACCCAGTACTTC,CASSLAIPFQETQYF
.,TRBV4-3,TRBJ1-2,.,TGCGCCAGCAGCCACCTTATTTTCGCCAACCCTAACTATGGCTACACCTTC,CASSHLIFANPNYGYTF
many,TRBV20-1,TRBJ1-1,.,TGCAGTGCTAGAGATCGTCAGGGGTACACTGAAGCTTTCTTT,CSARDRQGYTEAFF
many,TRBV25-1,TRBJ1-1,.,TGTGCCAGCAGTGACTCCCCCTTCGGGGGTATCACTGAAGCTTTCTTT,CASSDSPFGGITEAFF
many,TRBV18,TRBJ1-2,TRBD1,TGTGCCAGCTCACCACCCGCAGGGGGAACGGGTGGCTACACCTTC,CASSPPAGGTGGYTF
many,TRBV12-3/TRBV12-4,TRBJ1-5,.,TGTGCCAGCGGGAGGGGGGATCAGCCCCAGCATTTT,CASGRGDQPQHF
many,TRBV2,TRBJ1-5,.,TGTGCCAGCAACCAGGACGGCGGCAATCAGCCCCAGCATTTT,CASNQDGGNQPQHF
many,TRBV24-1,TRBJ1-5,.,TGTGCCACCCAATCGGGACACAATCAGCCCCAGCATTTT,CATQSGHNQPQHF
few,TRBV10-3,TRBJ2-7,.,TGTGCCATCAGTGCCCCCGGGGAGTGGTCCTACGAGCAGTACTTC,CAISAPGEWSYEQYF
many,TRBV5-1,TRBJ2-5,.,TGCGCCAGCACCTTAGGGGGGGGTCTTCAAGAGACCCAGTACTTC,CASTLGGGLQETQYF
many,TRBV6-1,TRBJ1-5,TRBD1,TGTGCCAGCAGCACGTCAGGGGGCGTTGGTCAGCCCCAGCATTTT,CASSTSGGVGQPQHF
.,TRBV9,TRBJ1-2,TRBD1,TGTGCCAGCAACCCCACAGGGGTTGGAGATGGCTACACCTTC,CASNPTGVGDGYTF
many,TRBV19,TRBJ1-1,.,TGTGCCAGTAGTATAGAGGATACTGAAGCTTTCTTT,CASSIEDTEAFF
.,TRBV6-2/TRBV6-3,TRBJ2-2,.,TGTGCCAGCAGTTGGACTCTCGGGGGTTCAAACACCGGGGAGCTGTTTTTT,CASSWTLGGSNTGELFF
many,TRBV7-9,TRBJ1-6,TRBD1,TGTGCCAGCAGCCCCGGGACAGCGAATTCACCCCTCCACTTT,CASSPGTANSPLHF
few,TRBV15,TRBJ1-1,.,TGTGCCACCAGCCGAATGGGGACGTTGAACACTGAAGCTTTCTTT,CATSRMGTLNTEAFF
.,TRBV6-5,TRBJ1-5,TRBD1,TGTGCCAGCAGTTACGCCGACAGGGTTCAGCCCCAGCATTTT,CASSYADRVQPQHF
.,TRBV12-3/TRBV12-4,TRBJ1-1,.,TGTGCCAGCAGTTTAGCCCGGGATTTGTGGGCTTTCTTT,CASSLARDLWAFF
many,TRBV5-1,TRBJ2-1,TRBD2,TGCGCCAGCATGGGGGGGGACGGCTCCTACAATGAGCAGTTCTTC,CASMGGDGSYNEQFF
many,TRBV11-2,TRBJ1-2,.,TGTGCCAGCAGCTTAGGTTGGCAGGGTGGCTACACCTTC,CASSLGWQGGYTF
many,TRBV19,TRBJ1-1,.,TGTGCCAGTAACTCCGAAGGCAGATTGAACACTGAAGCTTTCTTT,CASNSEGRLNTEAFF
few,TRBV3-1,TRBJ1-5,.,TGTGCCAGCAGCCAAGACCCGACGAACGCACAGCCCCAGCATTTT,CASSQDPTNAQPQHF
many,TRBV13,TRBJ1-3,.,TGTGCCAGCAGCATTACCCCTTACCCAGGGGCGCTCTCTGGAAACACCATATATTTT,CASSITPYPGALSGNTIYF
.,TRBV27,TRBJ1-1,.,TGTGCCAGCAGTTTATCGAGGCACGCTGAAGCTTTCTTT,CASSLSRHAEAFF
.,TRBV30,TRBJ2-7,TRBD2,TGTGCCTGGAGTCCAGGACTAGCGGGAGCCCGGGAGCAGTACTTC,CAWSPGLAGAREQYF
many,TRBV19,TRBJ1-2,.,TGTGCCAGTAGGAGGACCGCTAACTATGGCTACACCTTC,CASRRTANYGYTF
.,TRBV7-2,TRBJ1-1,.,TGTGCCAGCAGCCCCTGGGTCGCGGACACTGAAGCTTTCTTT,CASSPWVADTEAFF
many,TRBV29-1,TRBJ1-1,TRBD1,TGCAGCGGATATGAGGGGGCAGGGACTGAAGCTTTCTTT,CSGYEGAGTEAFF
many,TRBV30,TRBJ1-1,.,TGTGCCTGGAACGGTCAGTCGAACACTGAAGCTTTCTTT,CAWNGQSNTEAFF
many,TRBV6-1,TRBJ1-6,.,TGTGCCAGCAGTGAGGGGGTCAATTCACCCCTCCACTTT,CASSEGVNSPLHF
.,TRBV30,TRBJ2-7,.,TGTGCCTGGGGCATAGAGAACTACGGAGGCTACGAGCAGTACTTC,CAWGIENYGGYEQYF
.,TRBV19,TRBJ1-1,.,TGTGCCAGTAGTATAGGACCAGGTGAGAACACTGAAGCTTTCTTT,CASSIGPGENTEAFF
many,TRBV7-3,TRBJ2-2,.,TGTGCCAGCAGCCTCAGTACCACCGGGGAGCTGTTTTTT,CASSLSTTGELFF
many,TRBV20-1,TRBJ1-5,TRBD1,TGCAGTGCTAGCCGTACCGGGACAGGGTACCGTAGCAATCAGCCCCAGCATTTT,CSASRTGTGYRSNQPQHF
few,TRBV30,TRBJ1-1,.,TGTGCCTGGACCCTCCCCCCGACAGCATTGAACACTGAAGCTTTCTTT,CAWTLPPTALNTEAFF